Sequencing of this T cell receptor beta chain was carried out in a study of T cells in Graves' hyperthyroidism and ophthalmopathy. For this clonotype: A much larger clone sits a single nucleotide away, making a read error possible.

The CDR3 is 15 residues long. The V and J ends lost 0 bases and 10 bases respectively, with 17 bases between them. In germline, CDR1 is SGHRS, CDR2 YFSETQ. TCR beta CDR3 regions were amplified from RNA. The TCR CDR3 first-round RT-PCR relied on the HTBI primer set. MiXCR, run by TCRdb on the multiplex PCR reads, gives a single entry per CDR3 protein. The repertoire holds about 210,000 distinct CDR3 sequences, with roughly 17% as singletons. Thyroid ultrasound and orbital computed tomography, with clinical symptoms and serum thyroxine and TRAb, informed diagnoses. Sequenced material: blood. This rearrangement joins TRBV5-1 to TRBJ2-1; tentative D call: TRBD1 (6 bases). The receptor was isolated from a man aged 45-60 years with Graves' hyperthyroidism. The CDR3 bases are TGCGCCAGCAGCTTGGGGGGGCAGAGAAATAGGGAGCAGTTCTTC. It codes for CASSLGGQRNREQFF.